This T cell receptor beta chain is drawn from a study of molecular identifiers for immune sequencing clone quantification. This clonotype showed up many times. The antigen is undetermined. TCRdb called the PCR reads again in MiXCR, with one record for every CDR3 protein. The top ten clones hold around 0.86% of a sample with about 640,000 distinct CDR3 sequences, about 20% of them seen once. Construction of naive CD8 libraries employed about 18,000 to 1,000,000 sorted cells together with 10%, 30% or 50% RNA. The authors gated naive CD8 T cells as CD8+CD4-CCR7+CD45RA+ for sorting. This CDR3 spans 14 amino acids. Germline lookup yields CDR1 SNHLY and CDR2 FYNNEI. Between the trimmed V and J ends, which lost 6 bases and 2 bases, there was a span of 13 bases. Study-wide points: Whereas clones above 20 RNA copies held under 1% of naive-cell molecules, they held over 97% of effector molecules.

The rearrangement uses TRBV2 and TRBJ2-5, with D tentatively TRBD1 (5 bases). Sequencing input: naive CD8+ T cells from blood, with Jurkat cell RNA spiked in. Regarding subset: FACS-sorted CD8+CD4-CCR7+CD45RA+ naive T cells. The sequence was collected from a human donor in good health. Some libraries in this study had Jurkat cell RNA spiked in. The CDR3 sequence is CASRETVNQETQYF. The CDR3 bases are TGTGCCAGCAGGGAGACAGTAAATCAAGAGACCCAGTACTTC. The complete variable domain, with remaining parts taken from reference TRBV2 and TRBJ2-5, reads EPEVTQTPSHQVTQMGQEVILRCVPISNHLYFYWYRQILGQKVEFLVSFYNNEISEKSEIFDDQFSVERPDGSNFTLKIRSTKLEDSAMYFCASRETVNQETQYFGPGTRLLVL.